This T cell receptor beta chain was sequenced for a study of CD8+ T cells in alopecia areata. The CDR3 totals 16 residues. Losses at the gene ends were 3 bases for V and 6 bases for J; bases not matched to a gene: 6. Germline V gives CDR1 MGHRA, CDR2 YSYEKL. Isolated RNA was reverse transcribed into cDNA used as the sequencing template. This table comes from immunoSEQ multiplex PCR, and its TCRdb copy is limited to in-frame clones, with some not included. This table has fewer than 250,000 clones, about 40% appearing once. Treatment of the sample: oral pan-JAK inhibitor, 5-10 mg twice daily. The sequence derives from a human donor with alopecia areata. This chain links TRBV4-1 with TRBJ2-1, with 12 nucleotides matching TRBD1. This material consisted of CD4+ T cells sorted from blood, taken between weeks 36 and 40, from a patient treated with tofacitinib. CDR3 nucleotides: TGCGCCAGCAGCCAGGGGGGACAGGGGGCGGTCAATGAGCAGTTCTTC. Translated: CASSQGGQGAVNEQFF.